Following are 10 T cell receptor beta chains from one sample sequenced in a study of chemoradiotherapy in HPV16-positive cancers. Repertoires were generated with immunoSEQ multiplex PCR, while TCRdb's copy carries only in-frame clones and drops some. The sample lists approximately 15,000 clones, more than 60% occurring once. This material was acquired from a patient who underwent chemoradiotherapy. The receptor source for this set is a human donor with HPV-associated anogenital cancer.

The V and J genes are TRBV6-5 and TRBJ1-2; D is undetermined. CDR1 MNHEY and CDR2 SVGAGI come from the germline V gene. Trimming stripped 6 bases from V and 2 bases from J, with 7 bases between. This CDR3 is built from 12 residues. The DNA for the CDR3 is TGTGCCAGCAGCAACCAGAACTATGGCTACACCTTC. This gives the protein CASSNQNYGYTF.

The chain is built from TRBV28 and TRBJ1-2, with D perhaps TRBD1 (5 bases). Looked up from germline, CDR1 is MDHEN and CDR2 is SYDVKM. The CDR3 totals 16 residues. V was trimmed by 4 bases and J by 1 base, leaving 16 bases between them. The CDR3: CASSSFGAAYNYGYTF. CDR3 coding DNA: TGTGCCAGCAGTTCTTTTGGGGCAGCTTATAACTATGGCTACACCTTC.

J is TRBJ1-1 and V is TRBV5-6; D not resolved. Per the germline V gene, CDR1 is SGHDT and CDR2 is YYEEEE. The V end lost 0 bases, the J end lost 6 bases, and 12 bases lay between the germline ends. This CDR3 has 14 residues. For the CDR3, the DNA is TGTGCCAGCAGCTTGGATGGCGGGAGGGCTGAAGCTTTCTTT. Its protein is CASSLDGGRAEAFF. Full variable domain (missing parts from reference TRBV5-6 and TRBJ1-1): DAGVTQSPTHLIKTRGQQVTLRCSPKSGHDTVSWYQQALGQGPQFIFQYYEEEERQRGNFPDRFSGHQFPNYSSELNVNALLLGDSALYLCASSLDGGRAEAFFGQGTRLTVV.

The chain is built from TRBV27 and TRBJ1-4; D remains ambiguous. This CDR3 has 11 residues. Germline V CDR1 and CDR2: MNHEY, SMNVEV (reference sequence). V was clipped by 5 bases and J by 8 bases, with 6 bases between them. Here the CDR3 DNA reads TGTGCCAGCAGTCCCGGGGAAAAACTGTTTTTT. It is translated as CASSPGEKLFF.

The J gene is TRBJ2-1, the V gene TRBV5-1, with D perhaps TRBD1 (8 bases). The CDR3 extends over 15 amino acids. Germline CDR1 is SGHRS and CDR2 is YFSETQ. Trimming removed 6 bases from V and 7 bases from J, with 20 bases in between. The CDR3 sequence: CASTSPDRGGNEQFF. As DNA, the CDR3 is TGCGCCAGCACCTCACCCGACAGGGGAGGGAATGAGCAGTTCTTC.

The chain has TRBV19 and TRBJ1-5, with D unclear. V was clipped by 10 bases and J by 7 bases, with 23 bases between them. Germline CDR1 reads LNHDA; CDR2 reads SQIVND (reference sequence). The CDR3 sequence is 15 residues long. CDR3 sequence: CATSWMHRAQQPQHF. The CDR3, as DNA: TGTGCCACCTCCTGGATGCACCGGGCCCAACAGCCCCAGCATTTT.

The genes are TRBV11-2 and TRBJ2-6, with a possible D match to TRBD1 (6 bases). Trimming took 8 bases from V and 0 from J, leaving 20 bases between them. This CDR3 has 18 amino acids. The germline CDR1 and CDR2 sequences are SGHAT and FQNNGV. This chain's CDR3 is CASGWLRGLRSGANVLTF. In nucleotides, the CDR3 is TGTGCCAGCGGTTGGCTTAGGGGGTTACGCTCTGGGGCCAACGTCCTGACTTTC.

The V and J genes are TRBV5-1 and TRBJ2-7; D call uncertain. Trimming left V 2 bases short and J 0 bases short, with 9 bases between. Germline V CDR1 and CDR2: SGHRS, YFSETQ. CDR3 size: 14 residues. The CDR3 sequence: CASSLNPNSYEQYF. The CDR3 region has the DNA TGCGCCAGCAGCTTAAACCCAAACTCCTACGAGCAGTACTTC.

This clone was seen only a few times. The genes are TRBV7-2 and TRBJ2-3; D is unclear. This CDR3 spans 14 amino acids. V lost 1 base and J lost 3, with 8 bases in between. The germline CDR1 and CDR2 sequences are SGHTA and FQGNSA. The CDR3 bases are TGTGCCAGCAGCTTAGGCCAGACTACAGATACGCAGTATTTT. Its protein product is CASSLGQTTDTQYF.

This chain links TRBV5-4 with TRBJ2-3, with 7 bases lining up with TRBD1. This CDR3 contains 15 residues. V lost 4 bases and J lost 1; bases outside the gene matches: 6. Germline V gene sequence: CDR1 SGHNT, CDR2 YYREEE (reference sequence). CDR3: CASSLGGQGTDTQYF. CDR3 coding DNA: TGTGCCAGCAGCCTGGGCGGACAGGGCACAGATACGCAGTATTTT.